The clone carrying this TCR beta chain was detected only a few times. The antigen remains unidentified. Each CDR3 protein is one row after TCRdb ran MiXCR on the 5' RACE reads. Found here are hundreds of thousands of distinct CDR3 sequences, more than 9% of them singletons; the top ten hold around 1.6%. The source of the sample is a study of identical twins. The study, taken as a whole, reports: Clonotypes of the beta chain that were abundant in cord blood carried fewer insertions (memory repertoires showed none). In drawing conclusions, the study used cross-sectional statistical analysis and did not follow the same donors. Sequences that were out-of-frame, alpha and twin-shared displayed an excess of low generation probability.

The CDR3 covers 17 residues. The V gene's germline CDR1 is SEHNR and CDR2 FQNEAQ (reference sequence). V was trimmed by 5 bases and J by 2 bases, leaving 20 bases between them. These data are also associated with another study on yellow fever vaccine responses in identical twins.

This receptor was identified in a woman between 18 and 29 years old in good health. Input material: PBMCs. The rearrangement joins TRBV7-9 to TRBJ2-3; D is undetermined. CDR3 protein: CASSGPLGYGSTDTQYF. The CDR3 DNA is TGTGCCAGCAGCGGTCCCCTAGGATATGGGTCCACAGATACGCAGTATTTT.